A selection of T cell receptor beta chains follows, all from one sample in a study. TCRdb's table, derived via immunoSEQ multiplex PCR, lists solely in-frame clones and lacks some. The repertoire includes under 90,000 clones, roughly 95% of them detected once, and roughly 4.6% sits in the top ten. Specimen: PBMCs. Receptor source: a man aged 35 to 55 with rheumatoid arthritis. Each CDR3 is given with its conserved first and last residue. Fields, in order: V gene, clone size, J gene, CDR3 protein. Rows may omit the clone size; those that give it use once, few, many or a size class.

V: TRBV5-1
size: -
J: TRBJ1-1
CDR3: CASWSGNTEAFF

V: TRBV7-3
size: once
J: TRBJ1-1
CDR3: CASSLNPGRNTEAFF

V: TRBV7-3
size: -
J: TRBJ2-7
CDR3: CASSLEPNHEQYF

V: TRBV11-1
size: -
J: TRBJ2-3
CDR3: CASSLELAQDTQYF

V: TRBV20-1
size: -
J: TRBJ1-1
CDR3: CSARPRVGPFF

V: TRBV11-3
size: -
J: TRBJ2-1
CDR3: CASSLGRREINEQFF

V: TRBV2
size: -
J: TRBJ1-1
CDR3: CASTRQQNTEAFF

V: TRBV27
size: few
J: TRBJ1-6
CDR3: CASSSGQGTRNSPLHF

V: TRBV5-6
size: -
J: TRBJ2-6
CDR3: CASSLGTAQSGANVLTF

V: TRBV30
size: -
J: TRBJ2-3
CDR3: CALSWGVVPDTQYF

V: TRBV3-1/TRBV3-2
size: -
J: TRBJ1-1
CDR3: CASSQVSRSNTEAFF

V: TRBV6-5
size: once
J: TRBJ2-3
CDR3: CASSSRHGDTQYF

V: TRBV15
size: -
J: TRBJ2-5
CDR3: CATSSREQETQYF

V: TRBV2
size: few
J: TRBJ1-6
CDR3: CASSEALRGSSPLHF

V: TRBV3-1/TRBV3-2
size: -
J: TRBJ2-2
CDR3: CASSQGRTNTGELFF

V: TRBV9
size: -
J: TRBJ2-2
CDR3: CASSRRTGNTGELFF

V: TRBV6-5
size: -
J: TRBJ1-4
CDR3: CASSYRQGANEKLFF

V: TRBV14
size: -
J: TRBJ1-3
CDR3: CASSQYRVGNTIYF

V: TRBV9
size: -
J: TRBJ2-7
CDR3: CASSASGQGRYHEQYF

V: TRBV7-6
size: -
J: TRBJ2-7
CDR3: CASSLRVSHEQYF

V: TRBV10-3
size: -
J: TRBJ1-1
CDR3: CAISKDSALSVNTEAFF

V: TRBV6-5
size: -
J: TRBJ2-7
CDR3: CASSYNRASYEQYF

V: TRBV18
size: -
J: TRBJ1-1
CDR3: CASSPTHRENTEAFF

V: TRBV6-2/TRBV6-3
size: -
J: TRBJ2-7
CDR3: CASSYQDFYEQYF

V: TRBV6-2/TRBV6-3
size: -
J: TRBJ2-7
CDR3: CASSPLTGQKPYEQYF

V: TRBV3-1/TRBV3-2
size: -
J: TRBJ2-7
CDR3: CASSQWTGAGEQYF

V: TRBV4-1
size: -
J: TRBJ1-1
CDR3: CASSQGSGRLNTEAFF

V: TRBV11-3
size: -
J: TRBJ2-2
CDR3: CASSLRTGGLSTGELFF

V: TRBV9
size: -
J: TRBJ1-4
CDR3: CASTRQGEKLFF

V: TRBV27
size: -
J: TRBJ2-3
CDR3: CASSLQGWDTDTQYF

V: TRBV6-5
size: -
J: TRBJ1-3
CDR3: CASSRDTISGNTIYF

V: TRBV27
size: -
J: TRBJ2-1
CDR3: CASSFPQGPQFF

V: TRBV5-1
size: -
J: TRBJ2-7
CDR3: CASSPGQGGGYEQYF

V: TRBV12-5
size: -
J: TRBJ1-3
CDR3: CASGPRGGGPFSGNTIYF

V: TRBV7-9
size: -
J: TRBJ2-7
CDR3: CASSHRDRDSEQYF

V: TRBV4-1
size: -
J: TRBJ1-4
CDR3: CASSQAGLLNEKLFF

V: TRBV3-1/TRBV3-2
size: -
J: TRBJ2-2
CDR3: CASSRHGLAGVPGELFF

V: TRBV29-1
size: -
J: TRBJ1-6
CDR3: CSAMTGGDSPLHF

V: TRBV3-1/TRBV3-2
size: -
J: TRBJ1-3
CDR3: CATRDRGISGNTIYF

V: TRBV18
size: -
J: TRBJ1-5
CDR3: CASSQDRGDQPQHF

V: TRBV3-1/TRBV3-2
size: -
J: TRBJ2-1
CDR3: CASRGVAGNNEQFF

V: TRBV19
size: -
J: TRBJ2-3
CDR3: CASSMRGIGTDTQYF

V: TRBV5-4
size: once
J: TRBJ2-5
CDR3: CASSLAIGQQETQYF

V: TRBV7-3
size: -
J: TRBJ2-5
CDR3: CASSLNAGGQETQYF

V: TRBV27
size: -
J: TRBJ1-2
CDR3: CASSSVGYYGYTF

V: TRBV6-1
size: -
J: TRBJ1-2
CDR3: CASSDLTGRSNYGYTF

V: TRBV27
size: -
J: TRBJ2-5
CDR3: CASSLLGAQETQYF

V: TRBV9
size: -
J: TRBJ1-4
CDR3: CASSVVRGGTNEKLFF

V: TRBV30
size: -
J: TRBJ1-2
CDR3: CAWYLGPPGGYTF

V: TRBV30
size: -
J: TRBJ2-1
CDR3: CAWGTSGRASYNEQFF

V: TRBV15
size: -
J: TRBJ1-2
CDR3: CATSIQAGVNNYGYTF

V: TRBV30
size: -
J: TRBJ2-1
CDR3: CAWSRDRAYNEQFF

V: TRBV28
size: -
J: TRBJ2-3
CDR3: CASRTSGTGPDTQYF